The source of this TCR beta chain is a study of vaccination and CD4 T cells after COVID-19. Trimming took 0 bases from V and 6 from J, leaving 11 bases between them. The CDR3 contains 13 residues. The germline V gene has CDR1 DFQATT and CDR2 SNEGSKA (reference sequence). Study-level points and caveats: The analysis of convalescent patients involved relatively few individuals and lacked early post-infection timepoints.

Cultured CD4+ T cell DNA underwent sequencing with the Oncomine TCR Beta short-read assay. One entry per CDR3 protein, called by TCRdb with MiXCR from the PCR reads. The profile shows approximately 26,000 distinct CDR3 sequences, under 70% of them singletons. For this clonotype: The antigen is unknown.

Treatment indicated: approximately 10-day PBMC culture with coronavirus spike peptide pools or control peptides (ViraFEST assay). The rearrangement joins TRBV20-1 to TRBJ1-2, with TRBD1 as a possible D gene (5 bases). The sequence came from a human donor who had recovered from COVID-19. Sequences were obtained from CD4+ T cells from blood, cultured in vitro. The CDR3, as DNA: TGCAGTGCTAGAGATCCCCAGGGTAATGGCTACACCTTC. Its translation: CSARDPQGNGYTF.